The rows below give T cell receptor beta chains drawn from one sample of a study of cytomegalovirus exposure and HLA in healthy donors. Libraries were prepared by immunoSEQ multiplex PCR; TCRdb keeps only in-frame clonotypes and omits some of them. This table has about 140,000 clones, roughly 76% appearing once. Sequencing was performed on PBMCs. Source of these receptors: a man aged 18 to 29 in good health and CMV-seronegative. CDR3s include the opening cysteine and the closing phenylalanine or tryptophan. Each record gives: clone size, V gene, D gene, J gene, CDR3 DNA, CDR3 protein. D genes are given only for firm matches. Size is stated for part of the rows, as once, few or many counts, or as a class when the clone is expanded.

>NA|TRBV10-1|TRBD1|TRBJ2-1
TGCGCCAGCAGTGAGGGCCACGCAGGGGGCCGCCGCAATGAGCAGTTCTTC
CASSEGHAGGRRNEQFF
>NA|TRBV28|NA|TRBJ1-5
TGTGCCAGCAGTTTAGAGGCCGAGGTCGAGCATTTT
CASSLEAEVEHF
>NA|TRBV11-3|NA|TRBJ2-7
TGTGCCAGCAGCTTAGAATGGGGAGCCCCCTACGAGCAGTACTTC
CASSLEWGAPYEQYF
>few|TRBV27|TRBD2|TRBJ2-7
TGTGCCAGCAGTCCCCGCAGGGGACTAGCGAGTGAGCAGTACTTC
CASSPRRGLASEQYF
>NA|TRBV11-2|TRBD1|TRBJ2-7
TGTGCCAGCAGCCAAAGCGACAGGGGCCAATACGAGCAGTACTTC
CASSQSDRGQYEQYF
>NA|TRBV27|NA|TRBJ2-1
TGTGCCACCAGCATACGGGGTCAGGATGAGCAGTTCTTC
CATSIRGQDEQFF
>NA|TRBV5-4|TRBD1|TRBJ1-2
TGTGCCAGCAGCTTGCAACAGGGGGATGGCTACACCTTC
CASSLQQGDGYTF
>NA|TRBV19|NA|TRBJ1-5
TGTGCCAGTAGTATTCAATCGGGTCAGCCCCAGCATTTT
CASSIQSGQPQHF
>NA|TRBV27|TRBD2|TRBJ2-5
TGTGCCAGCAGTTTACGACTAGCGGGGGCCCAAGAGACCCAGTACTTC
CASSLRLAGAQETQYF
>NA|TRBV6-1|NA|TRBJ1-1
TGTGCCAGCAGGAATATCGACAGCATGAACACTGAAGCTTTCTTT
CASRNIDSMNTEAFF
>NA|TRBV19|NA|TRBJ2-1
TGTGCCAGTAGTATGGGGACATTCTACAATGAGCAGTTCTTC
CASSMGTFYNEQFF
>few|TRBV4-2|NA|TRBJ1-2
TGTGCCAGCAGCCAGGAGCCGGGACACACTAACTATGGCTACACCTTC
CASSQEPGHTNYGYTF
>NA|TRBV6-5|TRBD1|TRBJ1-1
TGTGCCAGCAGTAGACAGGGGGGGAACACTGAAGCTTTCTTT
CASSRQGGNTEAFF
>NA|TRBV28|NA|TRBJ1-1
TGTGCCAGCAGGGTCCATAGGAACACTGAAGCTTTCTTT
CASRVHRNTEAFF
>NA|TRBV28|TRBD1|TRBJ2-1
TGTGCCAGCAGTTTATACGGGTCCGGGACAGGGGGGGGCAATGAGCAGTTCTTC
CASSLYGSGTGGGNEQFF
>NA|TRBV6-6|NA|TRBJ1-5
TGTGCCAGCAGTCAGTATAGCAATCAGCCCCAGCATTTT
CASSQYSNQPQHF
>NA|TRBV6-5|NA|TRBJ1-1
TGTGCCAGCACGACAGGTTTCATGAACACTGAAGCTTTCTTT
CASTTGFMNTEAFF
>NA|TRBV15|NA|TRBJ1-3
TGTGCCACCAGCAGACGCTCTGGAAACACCATATATTTT
CATSRRSGNTIYF
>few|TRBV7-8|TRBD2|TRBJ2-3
TGTGCCAGCAGCTTAGCGTTCCTAGCGGGCTCCACGCAGTATTTT
CASSLAFLAGSTQYF
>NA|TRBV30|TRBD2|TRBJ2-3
TGTGCCTGGAGTCGGACTAGTCCGCGATTTTGGGCGCAGTATTTT
CAWSRTSPRFWAQYF
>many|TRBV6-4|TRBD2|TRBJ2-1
TGTGCCAGCAGTGATAGCGGGACATCCAATGAGCAGTTCTTC
CASSDSGTSNEQFF
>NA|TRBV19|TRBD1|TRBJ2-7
TGTGCCAGTCTTTGGACAGGGCGCCCGGACGAGCAGTACTTC
CASLWTGRPDEQYF
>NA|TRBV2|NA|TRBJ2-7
TGTGCCAGCAGGCCCCCTTTAACCACCTACGAGCAGTACTTC
CASRPPLTTYEQYF
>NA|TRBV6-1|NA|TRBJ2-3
TGTGCCAGCACCCCGAGAGGGACTCTTCGTAATACGCAGTATTTT
CASTPRGTLRNTQYF
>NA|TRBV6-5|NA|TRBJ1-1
TGTGCCAGCAGTCACCTACCGACAGTTGTCCCTGAAGCTTTCTTT
CASSHLPTVVPEAFF
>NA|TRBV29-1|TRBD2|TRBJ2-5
TGCAGCGTTGTCCCTAGCGGTCAAGAGACCCAGTACTTC
CSVVPSGQETQYF
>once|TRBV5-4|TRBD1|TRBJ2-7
TGTGCCAGCTCTCAGGGGGAAAGCTACGAGCAGTACTTC
CASSQGESYEQYF
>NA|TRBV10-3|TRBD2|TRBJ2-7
TGTGCCATCAGTGGAGGGCTAGCGGGGACCTACGAGCAGTACTTC
CAISGGLAGTYEQYF
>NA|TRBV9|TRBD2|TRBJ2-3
TGTGCCAGCAGCGAGCTTATCGGGGGGGCCGCCTCTACGCAGTATTTT
CASSELIGGAASTQYF
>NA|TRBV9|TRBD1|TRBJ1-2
TGTGCCAGCAGCGTCGGACAGGGGGCTTCTGGCTACACCTTC
CASSVGQGASGYTF
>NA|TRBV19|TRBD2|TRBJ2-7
TGTGCCAGTAGTGCCTCCCCGGGACTAGCGGCTTACGAGCAGTACTTC
CASSASPGLAAYEQYF
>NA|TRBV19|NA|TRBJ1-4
TGTGCCAGTAGTGAGGACTTGTGGTTGGCAACTAATGAAAAACTGTTTTTT
CASSEDLWLATNEKLFF
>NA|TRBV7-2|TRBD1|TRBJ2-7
TGTGCCAGCAGCTTAATATACCGGGACAGGGGGCTCTCCTACGAGCAGTACTTC
CASSLIYRDRGLSYEQYF
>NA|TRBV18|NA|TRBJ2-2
TGTGCCAGCTCACCATTGCCAAGCGTAAACGGGGAGCTGTTTTTT
CASSPLPSVNGELFF
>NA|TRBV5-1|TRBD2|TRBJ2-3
TGCGCCAGCAGCTTGCGGGGGGATCGGACAGATACGCAGTATTTT
CASSLRGDRTDTQYF
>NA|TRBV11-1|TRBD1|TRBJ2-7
TGTGCCAGCAGCTGGGACAGGGGATCCTACGAGCAGTACTTC
CASSWDRGSYEQYF
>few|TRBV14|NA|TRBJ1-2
TGTGCCAGCAGCCAAGAGGGCAGGGGCCCCTATGGCTACACCTTC
CASSQEGRGPYGYTF
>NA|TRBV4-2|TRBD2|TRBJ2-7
TGTGCCAGCAGCCAGGGACTAGCGGTCTCCTACGAGCAGTACTTC
CASSQGLAVSYEQYF
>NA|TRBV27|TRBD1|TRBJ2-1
TGTGCCAGCAGTTCGGACAGGCGAGGGCAGTTCTTC
CASSSDRRGQFF
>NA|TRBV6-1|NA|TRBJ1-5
TGTGCCAGCAGTGCCCCCGGCGGGGGTCAGCCCCAGCATTTT
CASSAPGGGQPQHF
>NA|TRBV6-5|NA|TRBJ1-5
TGTGCCAGCAGCCTACAGGGAAATCAGCCCCAGCATTTT
CASSLQGNQPQHF
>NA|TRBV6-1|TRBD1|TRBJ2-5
TGTGCCAGCAGTGTCCGACAGGGGCCGGAGACCCAGTACTTC
CASSVRQGPETQYF
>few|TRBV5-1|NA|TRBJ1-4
TGCGCCAGCAGCTTACAGGGTGATGAAAAACTGTTTTTT
CASSLQGDEKLFF
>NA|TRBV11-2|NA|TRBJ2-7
TGTGCCAGCAGCTATACAGGTATTCTCTACGAGCAGTACTTC
CASSYTGILYEQYF
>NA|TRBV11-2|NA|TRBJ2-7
TGTGCCAGCAGCTTCTCAGGGACCTACGAGCAGTACTTC
CASSFSGTYEQYF
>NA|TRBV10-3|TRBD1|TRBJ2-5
TGTGCCATCAGAGAAGGACAGGGTTCGGAGACCCAGTACTTC
CAIREGQGSETQYF
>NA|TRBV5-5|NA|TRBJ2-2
TGTGCCAGCAGCTTGAGGAGCTCCTCGAACACCGGGGAGCTGTTTTTT
CASSLRSSSNTGELFF
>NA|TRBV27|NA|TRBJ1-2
TGTGCCAGCAGCTTTTATGAGGCTAACTATGGCTACACCTTC
CASSFYEANYGYTF
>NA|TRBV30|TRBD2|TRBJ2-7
TGTGCCTGGAGTACGGCGGGAGCTTCCTACGAGCAGTACTTC
CAWSTAGASYEQYF
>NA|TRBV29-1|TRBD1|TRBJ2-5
TGCAGCGTTGAGACAGGGGGCGCAGGAAAGACCCAGTACTTC
CSVETGGAGKTQYF
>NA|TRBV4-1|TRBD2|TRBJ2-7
TGCGCCAGCAGCCAAGATTCCGGGACTAGTGACTACGAGCAGTACTTC
CASSQDSGTSDYEQYF
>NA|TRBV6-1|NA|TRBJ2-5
TGTGCCAGCAGTGAATCGAGACAGCAAGAGACCCAGTACTTC
CASSESRQQETQYF